These 15 T cell receptor beta chains came from one sample sequenced in a study of T cell changes during pregnancy in multiple sclerosis. Sequenced by immunoSEQ multiplex PCR; TCRdb stores in-frame clones only, minus some. This sample has tens of thousands of clones; over 75% occur once, and the top ten carry around 0.48%. The specimen was CD4+ T cells from peripheral blood mononuclear cells, collected in the first trimester of pregnancy. These TCRs come from a female donor in good health, enrolled as a control in a pregnancy study.

This clone showed up just once. V and J are TRBV5-4 and TRBJ1-5, with 8 bases fitting TRBD1. The V gene end was trimmed by 6 bases and the J gene end by 1 base; junction bases not matched to a gene: 12. The CDR3 length is 17 residues. CDR1 and CDR2 from the germline V gene are SGHNT and YYREEE (reference sequence). The CDR3 loop is CASTRTGWIRSNQPQHF. In nucleotides, the CDR3 is TGTGCCAGCACCCGGACAGGGTGGATCAGGAGCAATCAGCCCCAGCATTTT. Drawing the rest from reference TRBV5-4 and TRBJ1-5, the complete variable domain is ETGVTQSPTHLIKTRGQQVTLRCSSQSGHNTVSWYQQALGQGPQFIFQYYREEENGRGNFPPRFSGLQFPNYSSELNVNALELDDSALYLCASTRTGWIRSNQPQHFGDGTRLSIL.

This chain connects TRBV4-2 to TRBJ1-3, with D maybe TRBD1 (6 bases). Per germline, CDR1 LGHNA and CDR2 YNFKEQ. With 6 bases removed from V and 0 bases from J, the gap between germline ends came to 15 bases. The CDR3 extends over 16 amino acids. CDR3 nucleotides: TGTGCCAGCAGTCCCCCCGACAGGTCCTCTGGAAACACCATATATTTT. Amino acid sequence: CASSPPDRSSGNTIYF.

V and J are TRBV5-8 and TRBJ2-3; D unclear. Trimming shortened V by 4 bases and J by 7 bases, and 10 bases separated the two germline ends. Germline CDR1 and CDR2: SGHTS and YDEGEE. There are 12 residues in the CDR3. The CDR3 loop is CASSLDAYTQYF. For the CDR3, the DNA is TGTGCCAGCAGCCTGGACGCGTATACGCAGTATTTT.

The genes are TRBV2 and TRBJ1-1, with 7 bases fitting TRBD1. CDR3 size: 14 residues. Per the germline V gene, CDR1 is SNHLY and CDR2 is FYNNEI. The junction had 12 bases not matched to a gene; V was cut back by 8 bases and J by 6 bases. The CDR3 nucleotides read TGTGCCAGCTGGAGGGGACAGCGTATGGCTGAAGCTTTCTTT. It codes for CASWRGQRMAEAFF.

This chain links TRBV11-1 with TRBJ2-6; 9 nucleotides align to TRBD1. The CDR3 extends over 17 amino acids. The V gene's germline CDR1 is SGHAT and CDR2 FQDESV (reference sequence). Germline trimming cut 4 bases from V and 2 bases from J; bases unmatched to any gene: 6. CDR3 bases: TGTGCCAGCAGCTCCCGACAGGGGGAGACTGGGGCCAACGTCCTGACTTTC. It codes for CASSSRQGETGANVLTF.

This clone was found once. One end of the junction does not line up with germline, which may come from a read error. This chain connects TRBV7-7 to TRBJ2-5; D might be TRBD1 (7 bases). The CDR3 sequence is 16 residues long. Germline lookup yields CDR1 SSHAT and CDR2 FNYEAQ (reference sequence). CDR3 loop: CASSLKGPGGGETQYF. As DNA, the CDR3 is TGTGCTAGCAGCTTAAAGGGGCCAGGGGGAGGAGAGACCCAGTACTTC.

The chain recombines TRBV5-1 with TRBJ2-2; weak D call: TRBD1 (6 bases). The V and J ends lost 5 bases and 1 base respectively, with 6 bases between them. CDR1 is SGHRS and CDR2 is YFSETQ in the germline V gene. The CDR3 length is 13 residues. This CDR3 is CASRQGNTGELFF. CDR3 sequence (DNA): TGCGCCAGCAGACAGGGGAACACCGGGGAGCTGTTTTTT.

J is TRBJ2-1 and V is TRBV7-3; tentative D call: TRBD2 (5 bases). The ends were cut back, 0 bases at V and 6 bases at J, with 6 bases in the middle. Per the germline V gene, CDR1 is SGHTA and CDR2 is FQGTGA. This CDR3 spans 13 amino acids. In DNA form, the CDR3 reads TGTGCCAGCAGCTTAACCGGGATCAATGAGCAGTTCTTC. It yields the protein CASSLTGINEQFF. Based on the CDR3 plus reference TRBV7-3 and TRBJ2-1, the full variable domain is GAGVSQTPSNKVTEKGKYVELRCDPISGHTALYWYRQSLGQGPEFLIYFQGTGAADDSGLPNDRFFAVRPEGSVSTLKIQRTERGDSAVYLCASSLTGINEQFFGPGTRLTVL.

A single count supports this clone. The chain combines TRBV30 with TRBJ1-4; D is uncertain. Germline CDR1 GTSNPN, CDR2 SVGIG (reference sequence). The CDR3 sequence is 15 residues long. The V and J ends lost 2 bases and 4 bases respectively, with 14 bases between them. The CDR3 protein is CAWSTDSSLNEKLFF. CDR3 in DNA: TGTGCCTGGAGTACGGACTCAAGCCTTAATGAAAAACTGTTTTTT.

This clone was detected once. The chain couples TRBV7-9 to TRBJ2-1, with 12 bases identical to TRBD2. J lost 3 bases, V lost 6 bases, and 3 bases had no gene match. The CDR3 spans 15 residues. CDR1 and CDR2 (germline): SEHNR, FQNEAQ (reference sequence). CDR3 in DNA: TGTGCCAGCAGTGGACTAGCGGGGATCTACAATGAGCAGTTCTTC. It encodes CASSGLAGIYNEQFF.

J is TRBJ2-5 and V is TRBV5-5; 8 positions agree with TRBD2. CDR1 and CDR2 (germline): SGHKS, YYEKEE (reference sequence). This CDR3 has 14 residues. V dropped 4 bases and J dropped 1; count of bases not matched to a gene: 3. The CDR3 protein is CASSPGGGQETQYF. CDR3 coding DNA: TGTGCCAGCAGCCCGGGGGGGGGCCAAGAGACCCAGTACTTC.

J is TRBJ2-5 and V is TRBV5-5, with 8 bases identical to TRBD2. Germline assignment: CDR1 SGHKS and CDR2 YYEKEE (reference sequence). V was pared by 4 bases and J by 5 bases, with 7 bases of the junction left unmatched. CDR3 size: 14 residues. The CDR3, as DNA: TGTGCCAGCAGCCGGGGGGGTGAGGGGGAGACCCAGTACTTC. Protein: CASSRGGEGETQYF.

This sequence joins TRBV7-2 and TRBJ2-1, with D possibly matching TRBD2 (6 bases). The CDR3 sequence is 17 residues long. V lost 3 bases and J 6 bases, leaving 21 bases between the germline ends. The germline V gene encodes CDR1 SGHTA and CDR2 FQGNSA. The CDR3 spells CASSFGSGAQAGNEQFF. Here the CDR3 DNA reads TGTGCCAGCAGCTTCGGATCCGGGGCCCAAGCGGGCAATGAGCAGTTCTTC.

The V call is TRBV5-6, the J call TRBJ1-2, with D possibly TRBD1 on 5 matching bases. Germline CDR1 is SGHDT and CDR2 is YYEEEE. CDR3 length equals 15 residues. V lost 0 bases and J 3 bases, leaving 12 bases between the germline ends. The CDR3 reads CASSLAQGGDYGYTF. The CDR3 region has the DNA TGTGCCAGCAGCTTGGCCCAAGGAGGGGACTATGGCTACACCTTC.

This CDR3 is CASSLGQENTEAFF. The DNA of the CDR3 is TGTGCCAGCAGCCTGGGACAGGAGAATACTGAAGCTTTCTTT. The chain combines TRBV7-9 with TRBJ1-1; 8 bases map to TRBD1. This CDR3 is 14 amino acids long. CDR1 and CDR2 (germline): SEHNR, FQNEAQ (reference sequence). Losses at the gene ends were 5 bases for V and 5 bases for J; bases not matched to a gene: 7.